The rows below give T cell receptor beta chains drawn from one sample of a study of cytomegalovirus exposure and HLA in healthy donors. The table came from immunoSEQ multiplex PCR; TCRdb's copy has only in-frame clones and leaves some out. The sample table includes around 76,000 clones. The sequenced material came from PBMCs. Every receptor here comes from a man in his forties in good health and CMV-seronegative. The CDR3 runs from the conserved cysteine through the conserved F or W. The order of the fields is V gene, D gene, J gene, CDR3 protein, CDR3 DNA. A D gene is named only where the DNA matches it firmly.

>TRBV6-1|NA|TRBJ2-7
CASTLGGSSYEQYF
TGTGCCAGTACACTTGGTGGTAGCTCCTACGAGCAGTACTTC
>TRBV27|NA|TRBJ2-1
CASGPLNNEQFF
TGTGCCAGCGGGCCCTTAAACAATGAGCAGTTCTTC
>TRBV19|NA|TRBJ2-1
CASTPTQARGEQFF
TGTGCCAGCACCCCGACACAAGCTAGGGGTGAGCAGTTCTTC
>TRBV7-2|TRBD1|TRBJ1-1
CASSLRRTGGEAFF
TGTGCCAGCAGCCTACGGAGGACAGGGGGTGAAGCTTTCTTT
>TRBV7-9|NA|TRBJ1-4
CASTRSAGGPTLF
TGTGCCAGCACCCGTTCCGCGGGAGGCCCAACGCTTTTT
>TRBV18|TRBD2|TRBJ2-1
CASSRPLAGVVGDEQFF
TGTGCCAGCTCCCGACCACTAGCGGGAGTCGTGGGCGATGAGCAGTTCTTC
>TRBV25-1|NA|TRBJ2-7
CAIRDEQYF
TGTGCCATCCGGGACGAGCAGTACTTC
>TRBV11-2|TRBD2|TRBJ2-7
CASTFAGGEQYF
TGTGCCAGCACCTTCGCGGGGGGGGAGCAGTACTTC
>TRBV2|NA|TRBJ1-2
CASRRTGNYGYTF
TGTGCCAGCAGAAGGACGGGGAACTATGGCTACACCTTC
>TRBV6-5|TRBD1|TRBJ2-5
CASSQDRGNAETQYF
TGTGCCAGCAGTCAAGACAGGGGTAACGCGGAGACCCAGTACTTC
>TRBV19|TRBD2|TRBJ2-5
CASSRGLGGTYKETQYF
TGTGCCAGTAGTAGGGGTTTGGGAGGGACTTACAAAGAGACCCAGTACTTC
>TRBV13|TRBD2|TRBJ2-3
CASSWTSGTAHTDTQYF
TGTGCCAGCAGTTGGACTAGCGGGACGGCCCACACAGATACGCAGTATTTT
>TRBV5-1|TRBD1|TRBJ2-3
CASRSGTGVTDTQYF
TGCGCCAGCAGGTCCGGGACAGGGGTGACAGATACGCAGTATTTT
>TRBV7-2|TRBD2|TRBJ2-5
CASSQGLAGAQETQYF
TGTGCCAGCAGCCAGGGACTAGCGGGGGCCCAAGAGACCCAGTACTTC